Listed below are T cell receptor beta chains from one sample, sequenced in a study of blood T cell repertoires in COVID-19. Sequencing used immunoSEQ multiplex PCR; TCRdb keeps in-frame clones, though not all of them. The data show around 310,000 clones, with about 88% seen just once and over 8% held by the top ten. The sequenced material came from PBMCs or T cells enriched from blood (not recorded which). The receptors were sampled from a woman between 35 and 50 years old who had recovered from COVID-19. CDR3s leave out the opening cysteine and the closing phenylalanine or tryptophan. The order of the fields is V gene, J gene, D gene, CDR3 protein. The D gene is left open where the match is weak.

>TRBV2|TRBJ1-5|-
ASSSDSNQPQH
>TRBV11-2|TRBJ2-5|-
ASSLSRYQETQY
>TRBV18|TRBJ2-7|TRBD2
ASSPSVGLAGGYEQY
>TRBV28|TRBJ2-1|TRBD2
ASTIPTSGENEQF
>TRBV18|TRBJ1-4|-
ASSPSHATGNGEKLF
>TRBV19|TRBJ2-2|-
ASSIRKTGELF
>TRBV6-2/TRBV6-3|TRBJ2-7|-
ASSLHLRFPGQY
>TRBV27|TRBJ2-2|-
ASSWEANTGELF
>TRBV7-3|TRBJ2-3|-
ASSLGHHTDTQY
>TRBV27|TRBJ2-5|TRBD2
ASSLSSGGWETQY
>TRBV18|TRBJ1-6|-
ASSPRGMAAYNSPLH
>TRBV7-7|TRBJ2-1|TRBD2
ASSLGRLAGGQGEQF
>TRBV30|TRBJ2-2|-
AWSVLIGELF
>TRBV7-2|TRBJ2-7|TRBD1
ASSLVDRDGEQY
>TRBV5-4|TRBJ2-1|-
ASSLPGAAFNEQF
>TRBV20-1|TRBJ1-3|-
SASKTSSGNTIY
>TRBV30|TRBJ2-3|-
AWSVALTDTQY
>TRBV28|TRBJ2-7|-
ASWAQGPSYEQY
>TRBV28|TRBJ2-1|-
ASSLGAGGSYNEQF
>TRBV3-1/TRBV3-2|TRBJ1-1|-
ASSLLGAPNTEAF
>TRBV28|TRBJ2-3|TRBD2
ASEAGVKDTQY
>TRBV4-3|TRBJ2-1|-
ASSQDPGVTYNEQF
>TRBV5-5|TRBJ2-3|TRBD2
ASSPTSGRSDTQY
>TRBV4-1|TRBJ2-7|-
ASSQALDRSGNEQY
>TRBV10-3|TRBJ1-1|-
AITPGGRTEAF
>TRBV19|TRBJ2-7|TRBD1
ASRQDRGEYEQY
>TRBV7-9|TRBJ2-5|-
ASSFVVEETQY
>TRBV5-1|TRBJ2-1|TRBD2
ASSSGLAGVDEQF
>TRBV27|TRBJ1-1|-
ASSLGQAVNEAF
>TRBV11-2|TRBJ1-5|TRBD1
ASRLGGAGNQPQH
>TRBV21-1|TRBJ1-5|-
PPMISAQH
>TRBV11-2|TRBJ1-1|-
ASSLAWSRGTEAF
>TRBV24-1|TRBJ1-3|-
ATSDPGNTIY
>TRBV5-1|TRBJ1-1|-
ASSLTNTEAF
>TRBV24-1|TRBJ2-1|TRBD2
ATSDSGGGFEQF
>TRBV14|TRBJ1-3|-
ASSPVSGNTIY
>TRBV6-5|TRBJ2-7|-
ASSSSRDEQY
>TRBV7-9|TRBJ2-5|TRBD2
ASSPRLAGETQY
>TRBV9|TRBJ1-2|-
ASSVEPGNYGYT
>TRBV28|TRBJ1-5|TRBD1
ASSQGGQGYQPQH
>TRBV27|TRBJ1-1|TRBD1
ASSFLGTGGNTEAF
>TRBV7-3|TRBJ2-1|TRBD1
ASSLGGRGSYNEQF
>TRBV7-9|TRBJ1-2|TRBD1
ASSPGTGHGYT
>TRBV19|TRBJ2-3|-
ASSIRVFDTDTQY
>TRBV7-9|TRBJ2-1|TRBD2
ASSTSGRKGDEQF
>TRBV30|TRBJ1-4|-
AWSVRRAAGEKLF
>TRBV9|TRBJ2-3|-
ASSVNAGAFGTDTQY
>TRBV30|TRBJ2-2|-
AWSVNGYLGGAPNTGELF
>TRBV4-3|TRBJ1-4|-
ASSQDRRKLF
>TRBV15|TRBJ2-5|-
ATQGTSQETQY